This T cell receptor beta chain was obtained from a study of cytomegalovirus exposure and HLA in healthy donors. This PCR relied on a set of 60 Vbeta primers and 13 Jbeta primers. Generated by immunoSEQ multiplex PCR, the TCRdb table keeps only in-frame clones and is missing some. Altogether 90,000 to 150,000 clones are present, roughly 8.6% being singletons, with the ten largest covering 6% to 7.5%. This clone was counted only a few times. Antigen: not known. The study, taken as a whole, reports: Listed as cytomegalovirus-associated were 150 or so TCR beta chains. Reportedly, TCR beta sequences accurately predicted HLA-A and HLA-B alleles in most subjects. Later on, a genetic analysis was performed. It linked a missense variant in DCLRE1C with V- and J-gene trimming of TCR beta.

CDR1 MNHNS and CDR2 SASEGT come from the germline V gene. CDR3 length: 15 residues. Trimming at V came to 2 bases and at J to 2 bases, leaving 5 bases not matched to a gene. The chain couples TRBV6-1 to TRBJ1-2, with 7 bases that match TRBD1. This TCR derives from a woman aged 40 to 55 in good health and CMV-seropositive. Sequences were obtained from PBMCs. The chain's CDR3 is CASSEKSGGNYGYTF. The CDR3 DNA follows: TGTGCCAGCAGTGAAAAGTCAGGGGGAAACTATGGCTACACCTTC.